This T cell receptor beta chain was retrieved from a study of early T cells in non-severe SARS-CoV-2 infection. This clonotype was seen only a few times. TCRdb passed the 5' RACE reads through MiXCR, listing each CDR3 protein once. The table has 84,000 or so distinct CDR3 sequences, 9.5% to 13% seen once. This clonotype originated in an adult who was a healthcare worker with PCR-confirmed SARS-CoV-2 infection or an uninfected control (not recorded which). The sample was whole blood.

The CDR3 nucleotides are TGTGCCAGCATCCGGGACAGGATTTCAGACACTGAAGCTTTCTTT. This codes for CASIRDRISDTEAFF. The chain links TRBV2 to TRBJ1-1; 8 nucleotides agree with TRBD1. The V segment lost 7 bases and the J segment 3 bases; nucleotides outside the gene matches: 10. The CDR3 length is 15 residues. The germline V gene encodes CDR1 SNHLY and CDR2 FYNNEI.